Below are 2 T cell receptor beta chains sequenced from a single sample in a study of high-grade serous ovarian cancer treatment subgroups (dated by TCRdb to about 2021). The method behind the library was the immunoSEQ multiplex PCR assay. TCRdb's version of the immuneACCESS table is confined to in-frame rearrangements and falls short of the full clone set. An unresolved V gene accounts for under half of the shortfall where checked; the remainder is of unknown origin. Present in this sample are over 9,000 clones, roughly 80% of which were seen just once. Of the sample, about 6.4% falls within the top ten clones. Tumor samples were collected prior to definitive surgery or chemotherapy. The sequenced sample consisted of tumor tissue. These receptors all stem from a human donor with high-grade serous ovarian cancer.

V is TRBV27 and J is TRBJ2-3; D remains unclear. Germline CDR1 MNHEY, CDR2 SMNVEV (reference sequence). V was clipped by 5 bases and J by 6 bases, with 15 bases between them. The CDR3 loop spans 14 amino acids. CDR3 DNA sequence: TGTGCCAGCAGTCCCCGCAGCCCCCGGGATACGCAGTATTTT. Its translation: CASSPRSPRDTQYF.

The chain combines TRBV2 with TRBJ2-5; D gene ambiguous. Trimming removed 1 base at V and 5 bases at J, with 2 bases between. This CDR3 spans 11 amino acids. Germline V gene sequence: CDR1 SNHLY, CDR2 FYNNEI. As DNA, the CDR3 is TGTGCCAGCAGTGAAGGGGAGACCCAGTACTTC. Protein sequence: CASSEGETQYF.